The rows below give T cell receptor beta chains drawn from one sample of a study of blood T cell repertoires in COVID-19. Libraries were prepared by immunoSEQ multiplex PCR; TCRdb keeps only in-frame clonotypes and omits some of them. This sample carries 290,000 or so clones, around 84% of them seen once, and the ten largest clones take 5%. The source material was PBMCs or T cells enriched from blood (not recorded which). These receptors were obtained from a man in his forties who had been exposed to COVID-19. CDR3s include the opening cysteine and the closing phenylalanine or tryptophan. The D gene is left open where the match is weak. The listing skips clone size in some rows; elsewhere it reads once, few, many or a size class.

cdr3_nt: TGTGCCAGTAGTGAAGAACTAGACGATTACACCGGGGAGCTGTTTTTT; cdr3_aa: CASSEELDDYTGELFF; j_call: TRBJ2-2; clone_size: .; v_call: TRBV19; d_call: .
cdr3_nt: TGTGCCAGCAGTTCAGGCACGGGATTGGAGCAGTACTTC; cdr3_aa: CASSSGTGLEQYF; j_call: TRBJ2-7; clone_size: once; v_call: TRBV12-3/TRBV12-4; d_call: .
cdr3_nt: TGTGCCAGCAGCGAGACAGTGTGGAACACTGAAGCTTTCTTT; cdr3_aa: CASSETVWNTEAFF; j_call: TRBJ1-1; clone_size: many; v_call: TRBV2; d_call: .
cdr3_nt: TGTGCCAGCGAATCTATACAGGGGGGCACCGGGGAGCTGTTTTTT; cdr3_aa: CASESIQGGTGELFF; j_call: TRBJ2-2; clone_size: .; v_call: TRBV25-1; d_call: TRBD1
cdr3_nt: TGTGCCAGCAGCCCCAAGTATCGTGGTTGGTGGGAGGATACAGATACGCAGTATTTT; cdr3_aa: CASSPKYRGWWEDTDTQYF; j_call: TRBJ2-3; clone_size: once; v_call: TRBV3-1/TRBV3-2; d_call: .
cdr3_nt: TGTGCCAGCAGTGAAATAGCGGGAGGCCGGGGCGAGCAGTACTTC; cdr3_aa: CASSEIAGGRGEQYF; j_call: TRBJ2-7; clone_size: .; v_call: TRBV6-1; d_call: TRBD2
cdr3_nt: TGTGCCAGCTCACCACCGGTTGGCAGGGTCTCTGGAAACACCATATATTTT; cdr3_aa: CASSPPVGRVSGNTIYF; j_call: TRBJ1-3; clone_size: .; v_call: TRBV18; d_call: .
cdr3_nt: TGTGCCAGCACCTCAAGAATAGCGGGAGGGTACGAGCAGTACTTC; cdr3_aa: CASTSRIAGGYEQYF; j_call: TRBJ2-7; clone_size: once; v_call: TRBV3-1/TRBV3-2; d_call: TRBD2
cdr3_nt: TGTGCCAGCAGCTCGCGAAACGGCTACGAGCAGTACTTC; cdr3_aa: CASSSRNGYEQYF; j_call: TRBJ2-7; clone_size: .; v_call: TRBV7-3; d_call: .
cdr3_nt: TGTGCCTGGAGCGAGGTCGGACAGCCCCAGCATTTT; cdr3_aa: CAWSEVGQPQHF; j_call: TRBJ1-5; clone_size: .; v_call: TRBV30; d_call: .
cdr3_nt: TGTGCCAGTACTCACAGAAAGAGGGGGACTGAAGCTTTCTTT; cdr3_aa: CASTHRKRGTEAFF; j_call: TRBJ1-1; clone_size: .; v_call: TRBV19; d_call: .
cdr3_nt: TGTGCCAGCAGCTTAGATTGGACAGTGGTTCGTCATTCACCCCTCCACTTT; cdr3_aa: CASSLDWTVVRHSPLHF; j_call: TRBJ1-6; clone_size: .; v_call: TRBV11-2; d_call: .
cdr3_nt: TGTGCCAGCAGCCTGGGACAGCCCTACAATGAGCAGTTCTTC; cdr3_aa: CASSLGQPYNEQFF; j_call: TRBJ2-1; clone_size: .; v_call: TRBV3-1/TRBV3-2; d_call: TRBD1
cdr3_nt: TGCGCCAGCAGCCTTAGCGGGAGTCTAGTTCGCGACTCCTACAATGAGCAGTTCTTC; cdr3_aa: CASSLSGSLVRDSYNEQFF; j_call: TRBJ2-1; clone_size: .; v_call: TRBV5-1; d_call: TRBD2
cdr3_nt: TGTGCCAGTGGAGGGGGACAGCTCTCTGGGGCCAACGTCCTGACTTTC; cdr3_aa: CASGGGQLSGANVLTF; j_call: TRBJ2-6; clone_size: .; v_call: TRBV19; d_call: .
cdr3_nt: TGTGCCAGCAGCGTAGGGGCGAGGACTTCGAAGACCCAGTACTTC; cdr3_aa: CASSVGARTSKTQYF; j_call: TRBJ2-5; clone_size: .; v_call: TRBV9; d_call: .
cdr3_nt: TGTGCCAGTGCAGTTTTTTTGGGCGAAAAACTGTTTTTT; cdr3_aa: CASAVFLGEKLFF; j_call: TRBJ1-4; clone_size: many; v_call: TRBV2; d_call: .
cdr3_nt: TGTGCCAGTAGACGAATGGGGGCTCGGGCTTTCTTT; cdr3_aa: CASRRMGARAFF; j_call: TRBJ1-1; clone_size: .; v_call: TRBV19; d_call: .
cdr3_nt: TGTGCCACCAGTGATATTAGGGGACTACAAGAGACCCAGTACTTC; cdr3_aa: CATSDIRGLQETQYF; j_call: TRBJ2-5; clone_size: .; v_call: TRBV24-1; d_call: TRBD2
cdr3_nt: TGTGCCAGCAGCATGGGACAGGGGGACACCATATATTTT; cdr3_aa: CASSMGQGDTIYF; j_call: TRBJ1-3; clone_size: .; v_call: TRBV5-8; d_call: TRBD1
cdr3_nt: TGTGCCAGCAGTCTAGCGGGGATTAGCACAGATACGCAGTATTTT; cdr3_aa: CASSLAGISTDTQYF; j_call: TRBJ2-3; clone_size: .; v_call: TRBV7-9; d_call: TRBD2